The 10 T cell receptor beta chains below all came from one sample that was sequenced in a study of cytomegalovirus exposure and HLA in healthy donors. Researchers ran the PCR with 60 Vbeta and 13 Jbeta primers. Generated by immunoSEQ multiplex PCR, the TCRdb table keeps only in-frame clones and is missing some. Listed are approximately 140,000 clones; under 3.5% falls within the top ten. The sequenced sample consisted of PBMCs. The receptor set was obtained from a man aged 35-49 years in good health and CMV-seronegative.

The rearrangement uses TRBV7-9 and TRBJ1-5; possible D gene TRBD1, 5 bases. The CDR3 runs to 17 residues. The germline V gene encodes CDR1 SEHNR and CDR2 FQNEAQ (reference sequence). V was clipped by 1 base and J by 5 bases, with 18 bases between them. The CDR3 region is CASSLEFGLRVDQPQHF. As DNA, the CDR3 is TGTGCCAGCAGCTTAGAGTTCGGGCTCAGGGTGGATCAGCCCCAGCATTTT.

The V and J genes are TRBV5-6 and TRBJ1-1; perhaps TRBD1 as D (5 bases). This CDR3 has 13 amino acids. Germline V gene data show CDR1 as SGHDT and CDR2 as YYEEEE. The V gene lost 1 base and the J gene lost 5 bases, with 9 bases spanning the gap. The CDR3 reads CASSLPGRTEAFF. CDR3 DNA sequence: TGTGCCAGCAGCTTGCCAGGGAGGACTGAAGCTTTCTTT. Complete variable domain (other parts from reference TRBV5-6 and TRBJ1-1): DAGVTQSPTHLIKTRGQQVTLRCSPKSGHDTVSWYQQALGQGPQFIFQYYEEEERQRGNFPDRFSGHQFPNYSSELNVNALLLGDSALYLCASSLPGRTEAFFGQGTRLTVV.

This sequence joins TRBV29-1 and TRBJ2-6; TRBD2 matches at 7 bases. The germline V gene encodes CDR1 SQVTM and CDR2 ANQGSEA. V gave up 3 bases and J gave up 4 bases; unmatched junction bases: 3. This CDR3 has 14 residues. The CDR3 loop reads CSVEAGVGANVLTF. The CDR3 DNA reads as TGCAGCGTTGAGGCGGGGGTCGGGGCCAACGTCCTGACTTTC. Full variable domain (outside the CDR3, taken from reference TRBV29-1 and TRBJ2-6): SAVISQKPSRDICQRGTSLTIQCQVDSQVTMMFWYRQQPGQSLTLIATANQGSEATYESGFVIDKFPISRPNLTFSTLTVSNMSPEDSSIYLCSVEAGVGANVLTFGAGSRLTVL.

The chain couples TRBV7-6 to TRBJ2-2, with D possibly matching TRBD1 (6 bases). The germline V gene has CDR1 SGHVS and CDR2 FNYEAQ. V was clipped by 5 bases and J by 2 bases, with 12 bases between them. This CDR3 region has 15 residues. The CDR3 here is CASSPNRDNTGELFF. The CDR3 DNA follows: TGTGCCAGCAGCCCCAACAGGGACAACACCGGGGAGCTGTTTTTT. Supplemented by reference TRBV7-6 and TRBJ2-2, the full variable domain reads GAGVSQSPRYKVTKRGQDVALRCDPISGHVSLYWYRQALGQGPEFLTYFNYEAQQDKSGLPNDRFSAERPEGSISTLTIQRTEQRDSAMYRCASSPNRDNTGELFFGEGSRLTVL.

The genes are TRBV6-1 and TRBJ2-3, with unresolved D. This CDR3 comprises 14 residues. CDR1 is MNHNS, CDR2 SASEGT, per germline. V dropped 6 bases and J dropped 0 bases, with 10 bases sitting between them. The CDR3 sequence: CASRAAPSTDTQYF. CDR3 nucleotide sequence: TGTGCCAGCAGGGCTGCTCCTAGCACAGATACGCAGTATTTT.

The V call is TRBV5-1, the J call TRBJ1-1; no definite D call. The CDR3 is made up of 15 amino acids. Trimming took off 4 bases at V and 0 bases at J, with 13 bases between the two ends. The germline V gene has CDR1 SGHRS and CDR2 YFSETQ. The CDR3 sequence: CASSPWTGLNTEAFF. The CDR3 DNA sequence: TGCGCCAGCAGCCCCTGGACGGGGTTGAACACTGAAGCTTTCTTT. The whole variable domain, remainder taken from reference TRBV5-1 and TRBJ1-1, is KAGVTQTPRYLIKTRGQQVTLSCSPISGHRSVSWYQQTPGQGLQFLFEYFSETQRNKGNFPGRFSGRQFSNSRSEMNVSTLELGDSALYLCASSPWTGLNTEAFFGQGTRLTVV.

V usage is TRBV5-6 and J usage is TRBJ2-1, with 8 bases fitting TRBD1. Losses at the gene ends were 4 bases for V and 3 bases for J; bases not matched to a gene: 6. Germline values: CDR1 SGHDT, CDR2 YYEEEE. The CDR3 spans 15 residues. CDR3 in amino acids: CASSPLDRDYNEQFF. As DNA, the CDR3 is TGTGCCAGCAGCCCGTTGGACAGGGACTACAATGAGCAGTTCTTC. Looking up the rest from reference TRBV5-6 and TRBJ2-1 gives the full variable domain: DAGVTQSPTHLIKTRGQQVTLRCSPKSGHDTVSWYQQALGQGPQFIFQYYEEEERQRGNFPDRFSGHQFPNYSSELNVNALLLGDSALYLCASSPLDRDYNEQFFGPGTRLTVL.

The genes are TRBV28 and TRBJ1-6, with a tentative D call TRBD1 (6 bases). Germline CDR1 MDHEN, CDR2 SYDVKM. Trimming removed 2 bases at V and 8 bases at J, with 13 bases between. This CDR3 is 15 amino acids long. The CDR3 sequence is CASSLPQTGDSPLHF. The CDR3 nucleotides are TGTGCCAGCAGTTTACCCCAGACAGGAGATTCACCCCTCCACTTT.

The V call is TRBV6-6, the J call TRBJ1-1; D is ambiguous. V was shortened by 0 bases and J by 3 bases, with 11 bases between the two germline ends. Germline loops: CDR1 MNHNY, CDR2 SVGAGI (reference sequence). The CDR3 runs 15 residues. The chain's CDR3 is CASSYSMTQDTEAFF. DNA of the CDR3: TGTGCCAGCAGTTACTCGATGACACAAGACACTGAAGCTTTCTTT.

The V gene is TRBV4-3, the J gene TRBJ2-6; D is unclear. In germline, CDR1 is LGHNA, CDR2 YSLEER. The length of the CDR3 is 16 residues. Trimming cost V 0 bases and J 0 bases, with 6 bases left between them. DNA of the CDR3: TGCGCCAGCAGCCAAGATAACTTCTCTGGGGCCAACGTCCTGACTTTC. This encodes CASSQDNFSGANVLTF.